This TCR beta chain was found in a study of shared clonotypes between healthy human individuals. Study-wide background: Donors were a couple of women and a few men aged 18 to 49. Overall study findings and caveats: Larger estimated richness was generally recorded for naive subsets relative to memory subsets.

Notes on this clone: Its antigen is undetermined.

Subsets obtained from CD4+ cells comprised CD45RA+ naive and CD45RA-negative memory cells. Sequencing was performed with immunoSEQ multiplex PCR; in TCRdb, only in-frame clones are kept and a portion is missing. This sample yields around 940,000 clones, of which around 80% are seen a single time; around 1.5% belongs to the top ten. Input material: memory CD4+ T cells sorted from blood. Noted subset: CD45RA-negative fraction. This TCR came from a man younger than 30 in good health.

The chain's CDR3 is CASSEWVTGGYNEQFF. The CDR3 DNA sequence: TGTGCCAGCAGTGAATGGGTGACAGGGGGCTACAATGAGCAGTTCTTC. V usage is TRBV6-1 and J usage is TRBJ2-1, with TRBD1 identical over 9 bases. CDR3 length equals 16 residues. Unmatched junction bases numbered 5, after V lost 2 bases and J lost 3 bases. CDR1 and CDR2 (germline): MNHNS, SASEGT.